These T cell receptor beta chains were read from a single sample in a study of blood T cell repertoires in COVID-19. Assay: immunoSEQ multiplex PCR; the TCRdb copy retains only in-frame clones and omits some. Found here are some 140,000 clones, 88% of them singletons; the top ten hold roughly 2.2%. Sequencing was done on a sample of peripheral blood. The receptors stem from a man aged 65-85 years with active COVID-19. Each CDR3 is given with its conserved first and last residue. A D gene is named only where the DNA matches it firmly. The size of a clone is reported for some rows only, either as once, few or many, or as a class for expanded clones.

TRBV4-1,-,TRBJ1-1,-,TGCGCCAGCAGCCAACGGCATCAGGGAACTGAAGCTTTCTTT,CASSQRHQGTEAFF
TRBV28,-,TRBJ1-1,-,TGTGCCAGCAGTTTGGCGGGGGGGAGTGACACTGAAGCTTTCTTT,CASSLAGGSDTEAFF
TRBV5-1,TRBD1,TRBJ2-1,once,TGCGCCAGCAGCTTGGGGGACAGGGCTGATGAGCAGTTCTTC,CASSLGDRADEQFF
TRBV4-1,-,TRBJ2-1,-,TGCGCCAGCAGCCAAGGGAGGGCAGGGCCCTACAATGAGCAGTTCTTC,CASSQGRAGPYNEQFF
TRBV6-1,-,TRBJ1-3,-,TGTGCCAGCAGTGAATCCAGGTCTGGAAACACCATATATTTT,CASSESRSGNTIYF
TRBV7-9,-,TRBJ1-4,once,TGTGCCAGCAGCCTCAGGTCCACGACAGGCACGATTGGAAAACTGTTTTTT,CASSLRSTTGTIGKLFF
TRBV19,TRBD2,TRBJ2-1,-,TGTGCCAGTAGGCGCGGACTAGCGGGAGGGCCCACCTCCTACAATGAGCAGTTCTTC,CASRRGLAGGPTSYNEQFF
TRBV11-2,-,TRBJ2-2,-,TGTGCCAGCAGCGCAGACAGGTACAACACCGGGGAGCTGTTTTTT,CASSADRYNTGELFF
TRBV27,TRBD1,TRBJ1-2,once,TGTGCCAGCAGTTCATGGGACAGGGACGGCGGCTACACCTTC,CASSSWDRDGGYTF
TRBV6-6,TRBD1,TRBJ2-7,-,TGTGCCAGCAGTTATGACGGGACAGGGGCCTACGAGCAGTACTTC,CASSYDGTGAYEQYF
TRBV3-1/TRBV3-2,TRBD1,TRBJ2-1,-,TGTGCCAGCAGCCATTCCCTCCGGACAGGCTCTAATGAGCAGTTCTTC,CASSHSLRTGSNEQFF
TRBV6-6,TRBD2,TRBJ2-7,-,TGTGCCAGCAGTCCGCGGGGGTCGGGCTCCTACGAGCAGTACTTC,CASSPRGSGSYEQYF
TRBV3-1/TRBV3-2,TRBD1,TRBJ1-1,-,TGTGCCAGCAGCCTAGGGGGCGCAGACACTGAAGCTTTCTTT,CASSLGGADTEAFF